The subject of this entry is one T cell receptor beta chain. Its antigen is unknown. This entry is derived from a study of early T cells in non-severe SARS-CoV-2 infection. Turning to the study itself: Alpha and beta chains were unpaired, from unsorted whole-blood bulk RNA. Findings and limits, study-wide: In VDJdb matching, anti-spike CD8 responses were favored while private and CD4 specificities went missing.

Unique molecular identifiers tagged individual cDNA molecules. TCRdb recomputed calls from the 5' RACE reads with MiXCR, one row per CDR3 protein. The repertoire has 40,000 to 45,000 distinct CDR3 sequences, less than 15% of them found once; the top ten carry more than 15%. This CDR3 has 11 amino acids. CDR1 and CDR2 (germline): SQVTM, ANQGSEA. V was clipped by 4 bases and J by 3 bases, with 7 bases between them. The sequenced sample was whole blood. The source is an adult who was a healthcare worker with PCR-confirmed SARS-CoV-2 infection or an uninfected control (not recorded which). The chain carries TRBV29-1 and TRBJ2-7, with D hard to call. CDR3 protein: CSVGTIYEQYF. The DNA of the CDR3 is TGCAGCGTTGGCACAATCTACGAGCAGTACTTC.